This T cell receptor beta chain was sequenced during a study of OX40 agonist ivuxolimab in advanced cancers. Study information: Treatment of patients was with ivuxolimab, an agonistic anti-OX40 (CD134) antibody.

No patient had autoimmune disease or received systemic immunosuppression. Per germline, CDR1 SGHNT and CDR2 YENEEA. The junction had 7 bases not matched to a gene; V was cut back by 0 bases and J by 7 bases. The CDR3 sequence is 16 residues long. Assay: immunoSEQ multiplex PCR; the TCRdb copy retains only in-frame clones and omits some. Of tens of thousands of clones in the sample, around 87% are singletons; the top ten hold around 18%. As regards this clone: Its antigen is currently unknown.

Findings and caveats of the study: Certain nonresponders likewise exhibited a low normalized T-cell clonal expansion.

The clonotype comes from an adult with an advanced solid tumor such as melanoma, head and neck, liver or kidney cancer. The source material was CD4+ or CD8+ T cells sorted from blood, sampled in a trial of the OX40 agonist ivuxolimab. V and J are TRBV11-3 and TRBJ2-1; 9 bases agree with TRBD2. The CDR3 bases are TGTGCCAGCAGCTTAGAGCGGCTAGCGGGGATAAATGAGCAGTTCTTC. Its protein is CASSLERLAGINEQFF.